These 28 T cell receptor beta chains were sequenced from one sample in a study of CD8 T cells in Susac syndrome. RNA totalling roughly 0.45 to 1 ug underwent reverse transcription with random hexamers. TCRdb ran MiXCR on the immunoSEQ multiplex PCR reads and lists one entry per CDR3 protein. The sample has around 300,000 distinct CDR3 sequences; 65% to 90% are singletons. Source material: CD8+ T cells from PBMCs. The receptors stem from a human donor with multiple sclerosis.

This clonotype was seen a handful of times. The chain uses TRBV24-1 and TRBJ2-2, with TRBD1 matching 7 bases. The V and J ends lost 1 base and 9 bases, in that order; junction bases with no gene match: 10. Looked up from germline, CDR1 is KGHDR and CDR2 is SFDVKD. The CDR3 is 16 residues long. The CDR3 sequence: CATSDFPLGDSRELFF. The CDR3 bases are TGTGCCACCAGTGATTTCCCTCTGGGGGACAGCCGGGAGCTGTTTTTT.

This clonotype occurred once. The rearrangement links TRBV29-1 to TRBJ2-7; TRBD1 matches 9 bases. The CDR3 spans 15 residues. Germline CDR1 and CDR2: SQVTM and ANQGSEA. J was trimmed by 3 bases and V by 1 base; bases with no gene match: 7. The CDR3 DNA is TGCAGCGTTGAAGTTCGGGACAGGGATTTCTACGAGCAGTACTTC. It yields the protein CSVEVRDRDFYEQYF.

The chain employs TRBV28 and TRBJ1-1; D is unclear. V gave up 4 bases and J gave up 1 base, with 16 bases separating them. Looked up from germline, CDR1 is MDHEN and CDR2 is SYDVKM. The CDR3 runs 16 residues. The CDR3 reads CASSWQLKGTNTEAFF. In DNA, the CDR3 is TGTGCCAGCAGTTGGCAATTGAAGGGAACGAACACTGAAGCTTTCTTT.

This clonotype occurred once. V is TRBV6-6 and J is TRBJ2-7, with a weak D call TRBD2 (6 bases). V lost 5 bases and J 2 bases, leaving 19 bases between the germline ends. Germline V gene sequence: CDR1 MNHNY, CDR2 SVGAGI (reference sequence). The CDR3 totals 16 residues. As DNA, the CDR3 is TGTGCCAGCAGTCCCCCTGAGGAGGAGGGCCCCTACGAGCAGTACTTC. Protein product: CASSPPEEEGPYEQYF.

The DNA of the CDR3 is TGTGCCAGCAAGATTAGACCCTTTGATGGCTACACCTTC. It encodes CASKIRPFDGYTF. The rearrangement uses TRBV28 and TRBJ1-2; D ambiguous. CDR1 is MDHEN, CDR2 SYDVKM, per germline. The CDR3 has 13 amino acids. The V gene lost 7 bases and the J gene lost 6 bases, with 15 bases spanning the gap.

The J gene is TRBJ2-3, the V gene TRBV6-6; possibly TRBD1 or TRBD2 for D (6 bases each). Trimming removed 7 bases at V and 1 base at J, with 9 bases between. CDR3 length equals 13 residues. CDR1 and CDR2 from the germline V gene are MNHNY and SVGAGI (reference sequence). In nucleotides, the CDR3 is TGTGCCAGCAAGGGGGGAGGCACAGATACGCAGTATTTT. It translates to CASKGGGTDTQYF.

DNA of the CDR3: TGTGCCAGCAGCTTGGGAACTAGCGTCGCACATGAGACCCAGTACTTC. It specifies CASSLGTSVAHETQYF. The chain joins TRBV5-6 to TRBJ2-5; TRBD2 matches 7 bases. Germline lookup yields CDR1 SGHDT and CDR2 YYEEEE. This CDR3 region has 16 residues. With 0 bases clipped from V and 5 bases from J, the junction kept 10 bases outside the gene matches.

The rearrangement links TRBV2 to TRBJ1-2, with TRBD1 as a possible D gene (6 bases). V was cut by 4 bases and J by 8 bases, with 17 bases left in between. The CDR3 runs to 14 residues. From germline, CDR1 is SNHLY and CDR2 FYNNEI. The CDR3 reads CASSVDQGIRGYTF. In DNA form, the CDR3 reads TGTGCCAGCAGTGTAGACCAGGGGATCAGGGGCTACACCTTC.

For the CDR3, the DNA is TGCAGCGTTGACGAGGGTCGGTTGGACACTGAAGCTTTCTTT. As protein: CSVDEGRLDTEAFF. The chain combines TRBV29-1 with TRBJ1-1; no reliable D call. The CDR3 sequence is 14 residues long. Germline CDR1 reads SQVTM; CDR2 reads ANQGSEA. V lost 3 bases and J 3 bases, leaving 14 bases between the germline ends.

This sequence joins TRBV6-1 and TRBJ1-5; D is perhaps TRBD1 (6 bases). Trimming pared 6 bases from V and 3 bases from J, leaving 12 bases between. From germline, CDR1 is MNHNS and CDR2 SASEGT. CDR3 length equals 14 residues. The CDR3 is CASSLDRNNQPQHF. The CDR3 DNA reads TGTGCCAGCAGCCTAGACAGGAACAATCAGCCCCAGCATTTT.

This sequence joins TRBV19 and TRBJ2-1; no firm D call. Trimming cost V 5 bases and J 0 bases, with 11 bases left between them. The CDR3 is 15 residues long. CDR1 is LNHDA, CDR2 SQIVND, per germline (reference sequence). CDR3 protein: CASSPGQYSYNEQFF. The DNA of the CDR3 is TGTGCCAGTAGTCCTGGGCAGTACTCCTACAATGAGCAGTTCTTC.

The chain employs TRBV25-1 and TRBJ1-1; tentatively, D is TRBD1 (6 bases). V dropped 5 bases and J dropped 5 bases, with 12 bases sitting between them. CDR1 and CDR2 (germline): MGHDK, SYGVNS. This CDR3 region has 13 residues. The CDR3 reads CASSINRATEAFF. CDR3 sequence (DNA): TGTGCCAGCAGTATCAACAGGGCGACTGAAGCTTTCTTT.

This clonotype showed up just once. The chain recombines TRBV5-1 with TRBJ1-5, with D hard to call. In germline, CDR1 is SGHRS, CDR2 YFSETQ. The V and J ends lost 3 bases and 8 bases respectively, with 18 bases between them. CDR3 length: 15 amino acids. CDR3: CASSSGEGGLEPQHF. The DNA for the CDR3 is TGCGCCAGCAGCTCTGGGGAGGGAGGGCTAGAGCCCCAGCATTTT.

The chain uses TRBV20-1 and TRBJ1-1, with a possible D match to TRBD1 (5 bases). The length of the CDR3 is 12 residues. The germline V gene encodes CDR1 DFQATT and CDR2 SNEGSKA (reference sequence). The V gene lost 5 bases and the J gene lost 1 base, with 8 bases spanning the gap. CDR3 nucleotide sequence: TGCAGTGCTCCCCAGGGGAACACTGAAGCTTTCTTT. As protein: CSAPQGNTEAFF.

The CDR3 loop reads CAWAGDSNQPQHF. The CDR3, as DNA: TGTGCCTGGGCGGGGGATAGCAATCAGCCCCAGCATTTT. The V and J genes are TRBV30 and TRBJ1-5; weak D call: TRBD1 (5 bases). The V end lost 5 bases, the J end lost 0 bases, and 8 bases lay between the germline ends. Germline V gene data show CDR1 as GTSNPN and CDR2 as SVGIG (reference sequence). This CDR3 is built from 13 residues. Filled out from reference TRBV30 and TRBJ1-5, the complete variable domain reads SQTIHQWPATLVQPVGSPLSLECTVEGTSNPNLYWYRQAAGRGLQLLFYSVGIGQISSEVPQNLSASRPQDRQFILSSKKLLLSDSGFYLCAWAGDSNQPQHFGDGTRLSIL.

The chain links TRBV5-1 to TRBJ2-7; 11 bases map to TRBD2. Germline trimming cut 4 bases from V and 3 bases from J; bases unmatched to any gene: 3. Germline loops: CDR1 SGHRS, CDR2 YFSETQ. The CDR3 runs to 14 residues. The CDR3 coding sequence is TGCGCCAGCAGCCACACTAGCGGGAGCTACGAGCAGTACTTC. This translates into CASSHTSGSYEQYF.

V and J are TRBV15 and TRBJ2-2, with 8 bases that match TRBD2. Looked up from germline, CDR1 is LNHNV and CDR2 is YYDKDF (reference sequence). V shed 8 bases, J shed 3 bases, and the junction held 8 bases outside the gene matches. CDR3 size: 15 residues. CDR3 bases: TGTGCCACCGGCCGGGAGGGCCGGGACACCGGGGAGCTGTTTTTT. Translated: CATGREGRDTGELFF.

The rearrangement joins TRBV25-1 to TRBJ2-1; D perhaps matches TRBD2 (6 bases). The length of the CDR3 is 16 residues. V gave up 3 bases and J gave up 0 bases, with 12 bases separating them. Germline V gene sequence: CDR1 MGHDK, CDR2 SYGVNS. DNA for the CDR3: TGTGCCAGCAGTGACCATGGGGGGAGCTCCTACAATGAGCAGTTCTTC. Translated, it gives CASSDHGGSSYNEQFF.

The CDR3 bases are TGTGCCAGCAGTTTGACAGGGGCCGGTCAGCCCCAGCATTTT. Translated, it gives CASSLTGAGQPQHF. The V gene is TRBV28, the J gene TRBJ1-5; 8 nucleotides align to TRBD1. The CDR3 has 14 amino acids. The ends lost 3 bases at V and 6 bases at J; junction bases unmatched: 4. Germline V CDR1 and CDR2: MDHEN, SYDVKM.

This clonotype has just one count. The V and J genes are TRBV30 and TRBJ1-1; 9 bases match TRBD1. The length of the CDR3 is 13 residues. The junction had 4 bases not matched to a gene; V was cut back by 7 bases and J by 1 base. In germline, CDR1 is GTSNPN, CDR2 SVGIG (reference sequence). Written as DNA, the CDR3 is TGTGCCTACGACAGGGGGACGAACACTGAAGCTTTCTTT. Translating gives CAYDRGTNTEAFF. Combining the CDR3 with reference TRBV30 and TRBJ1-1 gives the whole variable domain SQTIHQWPATLVQPVGSPLSLECTVEGTSNPNLYWYRQAAGRGLQLLFYSVGIGQISSEVPQNLSASRPQDRQFILSSKKLLLSDSGFYLCAYDRGTNTEAFFGQGTRLTVV.

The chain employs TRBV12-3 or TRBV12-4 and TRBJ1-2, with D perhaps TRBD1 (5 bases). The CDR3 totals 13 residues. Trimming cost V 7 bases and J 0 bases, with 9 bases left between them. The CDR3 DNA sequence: TGTGCCAGCACCCCGACAGCTAACTATGGCTACACCTTC. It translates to CASTPTANYGYTF.

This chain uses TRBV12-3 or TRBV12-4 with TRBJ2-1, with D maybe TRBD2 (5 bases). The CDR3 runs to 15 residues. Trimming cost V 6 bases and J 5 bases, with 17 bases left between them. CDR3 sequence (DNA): TGTGCCAGCAGACCCCCCAACGGGGTCCACAATGAGCAGTTCTTC. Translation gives CASRPPNGVHNEQFF.

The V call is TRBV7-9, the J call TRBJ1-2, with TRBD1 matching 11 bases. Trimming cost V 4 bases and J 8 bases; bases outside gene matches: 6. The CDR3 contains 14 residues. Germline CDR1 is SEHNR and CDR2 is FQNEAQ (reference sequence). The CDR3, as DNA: TGTGCCAGCAGCTCGGGACAGGGGGTCGGAGGCTACACCTTC. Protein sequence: CASSSGQGVGGYTF.

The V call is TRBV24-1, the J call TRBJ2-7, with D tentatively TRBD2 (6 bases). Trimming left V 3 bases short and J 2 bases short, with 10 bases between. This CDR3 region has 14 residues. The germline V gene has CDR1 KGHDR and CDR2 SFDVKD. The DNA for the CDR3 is TGTGCCACCAGTGATCTCGGACTACCCTACGAGCAGTACTTC. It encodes CATSDLGLPYEQYF.

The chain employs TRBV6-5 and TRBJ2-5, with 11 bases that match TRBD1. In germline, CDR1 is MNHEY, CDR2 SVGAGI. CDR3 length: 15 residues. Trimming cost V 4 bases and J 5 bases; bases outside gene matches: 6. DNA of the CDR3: TGTGCCAGCAGTTCTGGACAGGGGGCGTTTGAGACCCAGTACTTC. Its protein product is CASSSGQGAFETQYF.

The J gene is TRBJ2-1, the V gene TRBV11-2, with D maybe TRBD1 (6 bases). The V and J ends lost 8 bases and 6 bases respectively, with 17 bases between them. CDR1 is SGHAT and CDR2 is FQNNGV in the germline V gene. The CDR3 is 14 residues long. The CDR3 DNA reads TGTGCCAGCCGTCCCTGGGGGCTACCCAATGAGCAGTTCTTC. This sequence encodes CASRPWGLPNEQFF.

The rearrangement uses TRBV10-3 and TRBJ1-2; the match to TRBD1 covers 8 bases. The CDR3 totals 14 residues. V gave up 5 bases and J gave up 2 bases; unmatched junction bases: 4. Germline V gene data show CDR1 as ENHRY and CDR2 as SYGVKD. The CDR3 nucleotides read TGTGCCATCAGTTGGACAGGGTGGAACTATGGCTACACCTTC. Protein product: CAISWTGWNYGYTF.

CDR3: CASSSGQGGRNTEAFF. The CDR3, as DNA: TGTGCCAGCAGCTCGGGACAGGGAGGACGGAACACTGAAGCTTTCTTT. This chain connects TRBV6-2 or TRBV6-3 to TRBJ1-1; TRBD1 agrees at 9 bases. Looked up from germline, CDR1 is MNHEY and CDR2 is SVGEGT. The CDR3 has 16 residues. Trimming cost V 6 bases and J 1 base; bases outside gene matches: 9.